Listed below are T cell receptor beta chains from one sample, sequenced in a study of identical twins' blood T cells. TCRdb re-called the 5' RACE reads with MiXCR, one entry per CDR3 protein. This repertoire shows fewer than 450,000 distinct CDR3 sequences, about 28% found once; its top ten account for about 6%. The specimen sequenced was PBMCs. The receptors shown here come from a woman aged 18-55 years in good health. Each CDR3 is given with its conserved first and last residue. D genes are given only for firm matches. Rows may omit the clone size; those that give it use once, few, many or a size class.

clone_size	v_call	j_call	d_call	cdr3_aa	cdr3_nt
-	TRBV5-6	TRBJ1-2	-	CASSLRLAGYTF	TGTGCCAGCAGCTTGAGGTTAGCTGGCTACACCTTC
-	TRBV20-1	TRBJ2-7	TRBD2	CSATTQLAGGPSYEQYF	TGCAGTGCTACCACACAACTAGCGGGAGGGCCTTCCTACGAGCAGTACTTC
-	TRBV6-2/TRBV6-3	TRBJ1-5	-	CASSYSTRGGGPQHF	TGTGCCAGCAGTTACTCGACGAGAGGAGGAGGTCCCCAGCATTTT
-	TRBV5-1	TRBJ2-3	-	CASSQQDTQYF	TGCGCCAGCAGCCAACAAGATACGCAGTATTTT
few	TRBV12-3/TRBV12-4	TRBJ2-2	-	CASSLGHGGTGELFF	TGTGCCAGCAGTTTAGGGCATGGGGGCACCGGGGAGCTGTTTTTT
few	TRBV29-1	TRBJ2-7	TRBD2	CSVVLAGTYEQYF	TGCAGCGTTGTCCTAGCGGGGACCTACGAGCAGTACTTC
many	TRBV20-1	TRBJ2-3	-	CSARAPPGQADTQYF	TGCAGTGCTAGAGCCCCCCCTGGACAAGCAGATACGCAGTATTTT
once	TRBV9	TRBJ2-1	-	CASSVGIAVEQFF	TGTGCCAGCAGCGTAGGGATAGCTGTTGAGCAGTTCTTC
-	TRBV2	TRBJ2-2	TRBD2	CANQRSGGSNTGELFF	TGTGCCAACCAGAGGAGCGGGGGGTCGAACACCGGGGAGCTGTTTTTT
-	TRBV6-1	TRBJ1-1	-	CASSPRGEGLNTEAFF	TGTGCCAGCAGCCCAAGGGGGGAGGGTCTAAACACTGAAGCTTTCTTT
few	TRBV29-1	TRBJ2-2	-	CSVEQGTTGELFF	TGCAGCGTAGAACAGGGCACTACCGGGGAGCTGTTTTTT
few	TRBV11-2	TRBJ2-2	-	CASSFGAGHAGELFF	TGTGCCAGCAGCTTCGGAGCGGGACACGCCGGGGAGCTGTTTTTT
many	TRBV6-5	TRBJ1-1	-	CASSADSPMNTEAFF	TGTGCCAGCAGTGCGGACAGCCCTATGAACACTGAAGCTTTCTTT
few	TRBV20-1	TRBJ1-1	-	CSARDYETAKAFF	TGCAGTGCTAGAGATTACGAAACAGCCAAAGCTTTCTTT
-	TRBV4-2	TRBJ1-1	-	CASSQDYTGKGTEAFF	TGTGCCAGCAGCCAAGATTACACGGGGAAAGGGACTGAAGCTTTCTTT
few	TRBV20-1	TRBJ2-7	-	CSAINGANYPYEQYF	TGCAGTGCTATAAACGGGGCTAATTACCCCTACGAGCAGTACTTC
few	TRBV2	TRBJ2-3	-	CASLLISTDTQYF	TGTGCCAGCTTATTAATAAGCACAGATACGCAGTATTTT
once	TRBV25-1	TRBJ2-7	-	CASSEVDYEQYF	TGTGCCAGCAGTGAAGTTGACTACGAGCAGTACTTC
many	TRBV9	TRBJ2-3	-	CASSPKAFTDTQYF	TGTGCCAGCAGCCCGAAGGCGTTCACAGATACGCAGTATTTT
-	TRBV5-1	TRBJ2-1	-	CASSQSGTPVYNEQFF	TGCGCCAGCAGCCAGTCCGGGACGCCTGTTTACAATGAGCAGTTCTTC
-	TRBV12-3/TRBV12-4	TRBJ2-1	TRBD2	CASTHGGLARISYNEQFF	TGTGCCAGCACCCACGGGGGACTAGCGCGAATCTCCTACAATGAGCAGTTCTTC
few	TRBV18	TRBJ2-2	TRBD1	CASSPRDRENTGELFF	TGTGCCAGCTCACCACGGGACAGAGAGAACACCGGGGAGCTGTTTTTT